This TCR beta chain comes out of a study of blood T cell repertoires in COVID-19. Study at large: The cDNA or gDNA used as material had been derived from T cells, B-cell-depleted T cells, or PBMCs.

Profiling relied on immunoSEQ multiplex PCR, and the TCRdb table lists in-frame clones only, not all of them. The table has nearly 350,000 clones, 65% to 85% seen once. CDR3 size: 14 residues. Deletions cut 0 bases from V and 8 bases from J, with 11 bases between. In germline, CDR1 is SGHTA, CDR2 FQGNSA. This TCR came from a man aged 25-40 years with active or convalescent COVID-19. Sequencing was carried out using peripheral blood. The chain joins TRBV7-2 to TRBJ2-1, with TRBD2 as a possible D gene (5 bases). CDR3 sequence reads: CASSLAFGGDEQFF. Written as DNA, the CDR3 is TGTGCCAGCAGCTTAGCATTCGGAGGCGATGAGCAGTTCTTC.